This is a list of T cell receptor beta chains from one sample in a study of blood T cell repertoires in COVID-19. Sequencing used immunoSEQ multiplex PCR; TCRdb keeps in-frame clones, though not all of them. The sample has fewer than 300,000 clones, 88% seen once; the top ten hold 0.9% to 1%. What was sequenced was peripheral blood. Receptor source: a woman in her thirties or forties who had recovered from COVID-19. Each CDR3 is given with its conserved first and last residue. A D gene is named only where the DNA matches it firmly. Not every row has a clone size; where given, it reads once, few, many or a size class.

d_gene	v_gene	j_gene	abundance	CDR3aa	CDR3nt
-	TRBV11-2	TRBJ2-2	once	CASSLGHAGLATGELFF	TGTGCCAGCAGCTTAGGCCACGCGGGGCTAGCCACCGGGGAGCTGTTTTTT
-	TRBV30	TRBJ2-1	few	CAWVGSDRYNEQFF	TGTGCCTGGGTGGGCTCAGATCGCTACAATGAGCAGTTCTTC
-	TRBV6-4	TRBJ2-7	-	CASSDWAGEEQYF	TGTGCCAGCAGTGACTGGGCAGGGGAGGAGCAGTACTTC
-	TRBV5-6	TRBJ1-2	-	CASSPDSNYGYTF	TGTGCCAGCAGCCCGGACAGTAACTATGGCTACACCTTC
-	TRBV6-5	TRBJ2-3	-	CASRARDSLTDTQYF	TGTGCCAGCAGGGCCCGGGACTCGCTTACAGATACGCAGTATTTT
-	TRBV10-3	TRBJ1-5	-	CAISESERGNQPQHF	TGTGCCATCAGTGAGTCCGAGCGGGGCAATCAGCCCCAGCATTTT
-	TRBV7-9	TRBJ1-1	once	CASSLANGGEAFF	TGTGCCAGCAGCTTAGCTAACGGGGGGGAAGCTTTCTTT
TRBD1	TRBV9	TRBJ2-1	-	CASSPNRGNYNEQFF	TGTGCCAGCAGCCCCAACAGGGGGAACTACAATGAGCAGTTCTTC
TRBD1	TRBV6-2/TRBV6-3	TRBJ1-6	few	CASSYVGTANSPLHF	TGTGCCAGCAGTTACGTCGGGACAGCCAATTCACCCCTCCACTTT
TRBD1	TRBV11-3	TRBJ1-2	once	CASSPTGTGGPGYTF	TGTGCCAGCAGCCCTACCGGGACAGGGGGCCCCGGCTACACCTTC
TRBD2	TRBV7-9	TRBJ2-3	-	CASSLTGTSGADTQYF	TGTGCCAGCAGCTTAACGGGGACTAGCGGGGCAGATACGCAGTATTTT
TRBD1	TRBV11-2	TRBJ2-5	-	CASSLAVGTGGLGRGTQYF	TGTGCCAGCAGCTTAGCGGTGGGGACAGGGGGGCTTGGGCGAGGGACCCAGTACTTC
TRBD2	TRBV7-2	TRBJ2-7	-	CASSSRTSGPPREQYF	TGTGCCAGCAGCTCCCGGACTAGCGGACCCCCTAGGGAGCAGTACTTC
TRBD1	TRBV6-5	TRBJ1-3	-	CASTRSTGDTIYF	TGTGCCAGCACCCGCTCGACAGGGGACACCATATATTTT
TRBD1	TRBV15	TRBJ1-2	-	CATSRPSGQGLYGYTF	TGTGCCACCAGCAGACCAAGTGGACAGGGACTCTATGGCTACACCTTC
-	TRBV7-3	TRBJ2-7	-	CASSLRVGHEQYF	TGTGCCAGCAGCTTAAGGGTGGGCCACGAGCAGTACTTC
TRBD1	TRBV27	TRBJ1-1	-	CASSPGQTMNTEAFF	TGTGCCAGCAGTCCGGGACAGACAATGAACACTGAAGCTTTCTTT
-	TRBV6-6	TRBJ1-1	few	CASSSLQGSTEAFF	TGTGCCAGCAGCAGCTTACAGGGTTCCACTGAAGCTTTCTTT
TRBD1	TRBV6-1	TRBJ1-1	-	CASTSGQMNTEAFF	TGTGCCAGCACTTCGGGACAGATGAACACTGAAGCTTTCTTT
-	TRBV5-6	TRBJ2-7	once	CASSWGTQYEQYF	TGTGCCAGCAGCTGGGGGACACAGTACGAGCAGTACTTC
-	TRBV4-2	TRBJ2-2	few	CAMAEPREDTGELFF	TGTGCCATGGCAGAGCCGCGAGAGGACACCGGGGAGCTGTTTTTT
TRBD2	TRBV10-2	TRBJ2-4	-	CASTGTSGKNIQYF	TGCGCCAGCACCGGGACTAGCGGAAAAAACATTCAGTACTTC
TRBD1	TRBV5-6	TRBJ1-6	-	CASSPNRGLSPLHF	TGTGCCAGCAGCCCCAACAGGGGGCTTTCACCCCTCCACTTT
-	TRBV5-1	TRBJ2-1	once	CASSLGTNNNQFF	TGCGCCAGCAGTCTAGGCACCAACAACAACCAGTTCTTC
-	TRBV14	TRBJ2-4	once	CTPGQTPNRGIQYF	TGTACCCCCGGGCAGACACCAAATCGGGGCATTCAGTACTTC
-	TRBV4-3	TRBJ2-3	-	CASSQGALLVQGTDTQYF	TGCGCCAGCAGCCAGGGGGCCTTACTAGTTCAGGGCACAGATACGCAGTATTTT
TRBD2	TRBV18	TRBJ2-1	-	CASSPLGTSGRLLYNEQFF	TGTGCCAGCTCACCCCTTGGGACTAGCGGGAGACTCCTCTACAATGAGCAGTTCTTC
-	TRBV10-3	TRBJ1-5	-	CATRSGSYNQPQHF	TGTGCCACCCGCTCCGGGTCCTACAATCAGCCCCAGCATTTT
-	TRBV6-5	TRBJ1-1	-	CASTQDRNTEAFF	TGTGCCAGCACCCAAGACAGGAACACTGAAGCTTTCTTT
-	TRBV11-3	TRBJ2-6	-	CASSNRGANVLTF	TGTGCCAGCAGCAACCGGGGGGCCAACGTCCTGACTTTC
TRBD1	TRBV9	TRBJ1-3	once	CASTTTGALSGNTIYF	TGTGCCAGCACCACGACAGGGGCCCTCTCTGGAAACACCATATATTTT
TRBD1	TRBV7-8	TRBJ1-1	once	CASSLGLGDRGRNTEAFF	TGTGCCAGCAGCTTAGGGTTGGGGGACAGGGGGAGGAACACTGAAGCTTTCTTT
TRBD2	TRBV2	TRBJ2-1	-	CASSEDPAGGPDNEQFF	TGTGCCAGCAGTGAGGACCCAGCGGGAGGGCCCGACAATGAGCAGTTCTTC
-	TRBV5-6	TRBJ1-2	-	CASSLEAGWGYGYTF	TGTGCCAGCAGCTTGGAGGCAGGGTGGGGCTATGGCTACACCTTC
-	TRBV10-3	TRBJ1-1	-	CAISVAGPMNTEAFF	TGTGCCATCAGTGTCGCAGGGCCAATGAACACTGAAGCTTTCTTT
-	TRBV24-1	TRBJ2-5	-	CATSGTGRGDQETQYF	TGTGCCACCAGTGGGACAGGGAGGGGAGACCAAGAGACCCAGTACTTC
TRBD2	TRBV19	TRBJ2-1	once	CATSWTSGTLRGEQFF	TGTGCCACCTCCTGGACTAGCGGGACCCTAAGGGGGGAGCAGTTCTTC
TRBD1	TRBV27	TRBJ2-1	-	CASLGTGTGTNEQFF	TGTGCCAGCTTGGGGACCGGGACAGGGACGAATGAGCAGTTCTTC